A single T cell receptor (beta chain) is shown here with its context. The data were taken from a study of blood T cell repertoires in COVID-19. Study in general: The origin of the acute and convalescent COVID-19 samples was the United States, Italy and Spain. T cells, B-cell-depleted T cells, or PBMCs provided the cDNA or gDNA that served as material.

Per the authors' pipeline: Amplification with reference gene primers provided the estimates of nucleated cell counts. This table comes from immunoSEQ multiplex PCR, and its TCRdb copy is limited to in-frame clones, with some not included. V and J calls and clone size come straight from that table; D and trimming were deduced from the DNA. Of approximately 220,000 clones listed, about four fifths were seen once; the top ten hold roughly 2.6%. The germline CDR1 and CDR2 sequences are SGHTA and FQGNSA. The CDR3 loop spans 15 amino acids. With 1 base clipped from V and 8 bases from J, the junction kept 6 bases outside the gene matches.

This receptor was taken from a woman in her thirties or forties with active or convalescent COVID-19. The J gene is TRBJ2-1, the V gene TRBV7-2, with 9 bases aligning to TRBD2. Sequencing input: peripheral blood. In DNA, the CDR3 is TGTGCCAGCAGCTTAGACGTAGCGGGAGCATATGAGCAGTTCTTC. It encodes CASSLDVAGAYEQFF.